Presented here are 10 T cell receptor beta chains from one specimen sequenced in a study of cytomegalovirus exposure and HLA in healthy donors. The PCR contained 60 Vbeta and 13 Jbeta primers. Here immunoSEQ multiplex PCR was the method, and the copy in TCRdb shows in-frame clones only, minus some. The data contain 110,000 or so clones, 75% to 85% of them singletons. Sequenced: PBMCs. The source is a man aged 18-30 years in good health and CMV-seronegative.

A note on this clone: A junction boundary mismatches the germline segment, possibly from a read error. The CDR3 DNA follows: TGTGCTAGCAGCTTAACGGCGGGAGTTTGGGAGACCCAGTACTTC. Translating it yields CASSLTAGVWETQYF. This chain links TRBV7-7 with TRBJ2-5; 7 bases line up with TRBD2. CDR1 and CDR2 (germline): SSHAT, FNYEAQ (reference sequence). The CDR3 totals 15 residues.

This clone occurred once. The chain is built from TRBV25-1 and TRBJ2-3, with a tentative D call TRBD2 (5 bases). CDR3 length equals 15 residues. CDR1 and CDR2 (germline): MGHDK, SYGVNS. Trimming cost V 5 bases and J 6 bases, with 18 bases left between them. DNA for the CDR3: TGTGCCAGCAGTCACCCAGCGGATAAAAAGGATACGCAGTATTTT. It encodes CASSHPADKKDTQYF.

This clone is labeled medium-sized. This rearrangement joins TRBV2 to TRBJ1-3, with D perhaps TRBD1 (6 bases). V lost 5 bases, J lost 4 bases, and 12 bases lay in between. Germline V gives CDR1 SNHLY, CDR2 FYNNEI. The CDR3 runs 14 residues. This chain's CDR3 is CASSPGHGGNTIYF. In DNA, the CDR3 is TGTGCCAGCAGTCCGGGACATGGCGGAAACACCATATATTTT.

The chain is built from TRBV6-1 and TRBJ2-7; D is uncertain. Deletions cut 3 bases from V and 4 bases from J, with 10 bases between. The CDR3 runs 13 residues. Germline V CDR1 and CDR2: MNHNS, SASEGT. CDR3 bases: TGTGCCAGCAGTGATGGTTACTCTTACGAGCAGTACTTC. Translating it yields CASSDGYSYEQYF.

This sequence joins TRBV6-5 and TRBJ1-2, with D possibly matching TRBD1 (6 bases). Germline loops: CDR1 MNHEY, CDR2 SVGAGI. This CDR3 is built from 11 residues. The V gene lost 6 bases and the J gene lost 6 bases, with 8 bases spanning the gap. CDR3 sequence: CASRRQDGYTF. In nucleotides, the CDR3 is TGTGCCAGCAGACGACAGGATGGCTACACCTTC.

The chain joins TRBV12-2 to TRBJ2-3; the table assigns TRBD2, which was not confirmed against the DNA. TRBV12-2 is annotated as a pseudogene. CDR3 length equals 18 residues. The CDR3, as DNA: TGTGCAAGTCGCTTAGACCCCGCCGGAGCGATAACCGGAAATACGCAGTATTTT. This gives the protein CASRLDPAGAITGNTQYF.

The V gene is TRBV5-1, the J gene TRBJ2-3; D uncertain. Germline V lookup: CDR1 SGHRS, CDR2 YFSETQ. This CDR3 is built from 15 residues. V lost 1 base to trimming and J lost 5 bases, with 14 bases between them. This CDR3 is CASSLPVLSGDTQYF. In DNA form, the CDR3 reads TGCGCCAGCAGCTTGCCTGTTCTATCGGGAGATACGCAGTATTTT.

Note on this clone: The junction and the germline gene differ at one end; a read error may be behind it. The chain couples TRBV6-5 to TRBJ2-5; no firm D call. The CDR3 runs to 13 residues. Germline values: CDR1 MNHEY, CDR2 SVGAGI. CDR3 amino acids: CAISESGQETQYF. The CDR3 DNA reads as TGTGCCATCAGTGAGTCCGGTCAAGAGACCCAGTACTTC.

A few counts support this clone. The rearrangement uses TRBV29-1 and TRBJ2-1; D is perhaps TRBD2 (6 bases). The germline gives CDR1 SQVTM, CDR2 ANQGSEA. The V end lost 2 bases, the J end lost 0 bases, and 14 bases lay between the germline ends. The CDR3 covers 16 residues. CDR3 protein: CSVEPGDLSSYNEQFF. The CDR3, as DNA: TGCAGCGTTGAACCGGGGGACTTGAGCTCCTACAATGAGCAGTTCTTC.

The chain combines TRBV18 with TRBJ1-5; 9 bases line up with TRBD1. Germline CDR1 reads KGHSH; CDR2 reads LQKENI. CDR3 length equals 17 residues. V gave up 3 bases and J gave up 1 base; unmatched junction bases: 7. The CDR3 DNA sequence: TGTGCCAGCTCACCTAGGACAGGGGAAAGCAGCAATCAGCCCCAGCATTTT. Protein sequence: CASSPRTGESSNQPQHF.